A selection of T cell receptor beta chains follows, all from one sample in a study of shared clonotypes between healthy human individuals. Sequencing used immunoSEQ multiplex PCR; TCRdb keeps in-frame clones, though not all of them. Here the sample spans approximately 2,000,000 clones, 80% to 95% being singletons. The sample comprised naive CD4+ T cells from PBMCs. These receptors were collected from a man younger than 30 in good health. Some clones in this sample may be carry-over from other donors' samples. Each CDR3 is given without its conserved first and last residue. Clone size is not always given. Where it is, it says once, few, many or a class for expanded clones.

ATSRGTSSYNEQF,-,TRBV15
ASGPGQDLPAPQLSSGNTIY,-,TRBV6-9
ASSLGLLAVNTGELF,-,TRBV11-2
ATSRTRTANTEAF,-,TRBV15
ASSGRDRSYEQY,-,TRBV27
ASSRDTPNYGYT,-,TRBV2
ASSLDYVGYT,once,TRBV5-5
ASSHNGLAGPGELF,-,TRBV5-5
ASSDRTSGRRGEQF,-,TRBV10-2
SVYTQGHTEAF,-,TRBV29-1
ASSRGQGAGEKLF,-,TRBV28
ASSLVSGGLRDEQF,-,TRBV5-1
ASSFPAQGGEQY,once,TRBV7-8
ASSPVGVHEQY,-,TRBV18
ASTGLRQETQY,-,TRBV2
ASTPSRELF,-,TRBV25-1
ASSPAISASAPDTQY,-,TRBV7-9
ASKGMRGEETQY,-,TRBV28
ASTLGNIRDEQY,-,TRBV28
ASSGPQGPGNTIY,-,TRBV9
ASSFRTGKTEAF,-,TRBV11-2
ASSPHQGLNQPQH,-,TRBV28
AWSVQGSNEQF,-,TRBV30
AISEPSGLAGEWGPYEQY,-,TRBV10-3
SAPGWYEQY,once,TRBV20-1
SVGGTEGNTGELF,-,TRBV29-1
ASSPTGVRLEQF,-,TRBV7-2
ASSSTGGNTGELF,once,TRBV7-8
ASSLIVQGGEKLF,-,TRBV28
ASSAWTGGASEQY,-,TRBV9
ASSAERQGSYGYT,-,TRBV6-5
ASSLWFEGTGGNYGYT,-,TRBV28
ASTPQTGDQPQH,-,TRBV2
ASSLMASYEQY,-,TRBV18
ASRDSGPRIGGYT,-,TRBV7-2
ASSRPPRDVLT,-,TRBV28
SALGELQETQY,-,TRBV29-1
ASRPGLAGNEQF,-,TRBV6-5
ASRFGTGNTEAF,-,TRBV6-1
ASRARTGSYEQY,-,TRBV11-2
ASSRQQGFGTDTQY,-,TRBV7-2